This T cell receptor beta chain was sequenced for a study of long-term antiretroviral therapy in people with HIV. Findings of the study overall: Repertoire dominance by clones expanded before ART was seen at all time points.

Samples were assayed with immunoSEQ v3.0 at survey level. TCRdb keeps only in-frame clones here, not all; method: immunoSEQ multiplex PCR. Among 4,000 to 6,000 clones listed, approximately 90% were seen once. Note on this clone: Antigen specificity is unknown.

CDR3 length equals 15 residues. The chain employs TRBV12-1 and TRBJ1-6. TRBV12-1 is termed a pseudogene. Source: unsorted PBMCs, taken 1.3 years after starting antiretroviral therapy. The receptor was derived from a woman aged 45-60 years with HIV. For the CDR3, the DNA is TGTGCCAGCAGGGCGGTCCGCGGCACTAATTCACCCCTCCACTTT. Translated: CASRAVRGTNSPLHF.